This passage covers 8 T cell receptor beta chains from one sample sequenced in a study of blood T cells in healthy people across ages. The authors ran a second PCR of about 6 to 11 cycles using a sample-barcoded 5' primer and a J-beta primer mix. TCRdb re-derived calls from the 5' RACE reads in MiXCR, one entry per CDR3 protein. The sample records some 850,000 distinct CDR3 sequences, around 24% being singletons. These data were likewise used in another study, on T cells of mothers and their children.

The sequencing input was blood. All receptors derive from a boy aged 5 to 17 in good health.

The genes are TRBV20-1 and TRBJ2-4, with D possibly matching TRBD2 (6 bases). CDR3 size: 14 residues. Germline loops: CDR1 DFQATT, CDR2 SNEGSKA (reference sequence). V gave up 0 bases and J gave up 5 bases, with 11 bases separating them. CDR3 sequence (DNA): TGCAGTGCTAGAGATTTGGGACTCGAAAACATTCAGTACTTC. Translated: CSARDLGLENIQYF.

This clonotype showed up just a few times. This chain connects TRBV11-1 to TRBJ2-5; D not certain. The DNA end favors TRBJ2-1, so the J call may be wrong. The germline gives CDR1 SGHAT, CDR2 FQDESV (reference sequence). The CDR3 covers 12 residues. DNA for the CDR3: TGTGCCAGCAGCCTAATATACCAGGAGCAGTTCTTC. It translates to CASSLIYQEQFF.

This clonotype was observed a handful of times. The rearrangement links TRBV7-2 to TRBJ2-5; D possibly corresponds to TRBD2 (5 bases). TRBJ2-1 explains the end of the DNA better; the J call may be wrong. CDR1 and CDR2 from the germline V gene are SGHTA and FQGNSA. This CDR3 contains 15 residues. The CDR3 is CASSLGGVFGNEQFF. In DNA, the CDR3 is TGTGCCAGCAGCTTAGGGGGAGTCTTCGGAAATGAGCAGTTCTTC.

The chain employs TRBV24-1 and TRBJ2-1, with D hard to call. Trimming took off 7 bases at V and 6 bases at J, with 18 bases between the two ends. The length of the CDR3 is 15 residues. CDR1 KGHDR and CDR2 SFDVKD come from the germline V gene. The CDR3 region has the DNA TGTGCCACCAGCGCCCGGAATGTGGTAATCAATGAGCAGTTCTTC. Amino acid sequence: CATSARNVVINEQFF.

This clonotype was observed a handful of times. This chain uses TRBV5-1 with TRBJ2-3, with D tentatively TRBD1 (5 bases). The length of the CDR3 is 14 residues. Per the germline V gene, CDR1 is SGHRS and CDR2 is YFSETQ. With 4 bases removed from V and 12 bases from J, the gap between germline ends came to 21 bases. CDR3 in DNA: TGCGCCAGCAGCCCGGTGGCAGGGATAGAGTTTCAGTATTTT. This sequence encodes CASSPVAGIEFQYF.

The rearrangement links TRBV10-3 to TRBJ2-3, with D perhaps TRBD1 (5 bases). V lost 4 bases and J lost 0, with 14 bases in between. This CDR3 has 16 residues. CDR1 and CDR2 from the germline V gene are ENHRY and SYGVKD. The DNA for the CDR3 is TGTGCCATCAGTGGAAAGGGGCTACGAAGCACAGATACGCAGTATTTT. As protein: CAISGKGLRSTDTQYF.

The J gene is TRBJ1-2, the V gene TRBV11-2; D is unresolved. Trimming cost V 4 bases and J 4 bases, with 13 bases left between them. Germline V gene sequence: CDR1 SGHAT, CDR2 FQNNGV. This CDR3 has 14 amino acids. The CDR3 here is CASSSIKGFYGYTF. In nucleotides, the CDR3 is TGTGCCAGCAGCTCCATTAAAGGGTTCTATGGCTACACCTTC.

The genes are TRBV5-5 and TRBJ1-5; TRBD1 might be the D (6 bases). The length of the CDR3 is 17 residues. The germline V gene encodes CDR1 SGHKS and CDR2 YYEKEE (reference sequence). Between the trimmed V and J ends, which lost 1 base and 3 bases, there was a span of 17 bases. The CDR3 loop is CASSLTPVDRNNQPQHF. In DNA form, the CDR3 reads TGTGCCAGCAGCTTGACACCGGTTGACAGGAACAATCAGCCCCAGCATTTT.